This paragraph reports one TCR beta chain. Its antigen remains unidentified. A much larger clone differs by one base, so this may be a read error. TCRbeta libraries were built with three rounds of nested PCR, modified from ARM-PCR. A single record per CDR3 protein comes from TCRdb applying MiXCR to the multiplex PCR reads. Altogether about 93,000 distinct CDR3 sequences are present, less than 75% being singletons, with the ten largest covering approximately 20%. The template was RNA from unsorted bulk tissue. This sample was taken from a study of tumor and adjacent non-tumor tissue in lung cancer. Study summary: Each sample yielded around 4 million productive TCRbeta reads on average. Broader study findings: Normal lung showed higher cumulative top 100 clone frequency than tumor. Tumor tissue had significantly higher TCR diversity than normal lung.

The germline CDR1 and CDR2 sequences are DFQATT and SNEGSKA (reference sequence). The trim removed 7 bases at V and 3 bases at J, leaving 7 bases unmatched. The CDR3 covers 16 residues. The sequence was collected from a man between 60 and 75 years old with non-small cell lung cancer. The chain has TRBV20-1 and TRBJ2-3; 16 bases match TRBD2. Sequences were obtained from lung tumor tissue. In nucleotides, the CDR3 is TGCAGTGTGGGGGGACTAGCGGGGGGGCCGACAGATACGCAGTATTTT. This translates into CSVGGLAGGPTDTQYF.